This T cell receptor beta chain was recovered during a study of blood T cell repertoires in COVID-19. As for the study in general: Material from acute and convalescent COVID-19 was sourced from the United States, Italy and Spain. Nucleic acid was either cDNA or gDNA, and it came from T cells, B-cell-depleted T cells, or PBMCs.

The authors' processing: Estimation of nucleated cell counts was performed using reference gene primer amplification. TCRdb keeps only in-frame clones here, not all; method: immunoSEQ multiplex PCR. The DNA gave D and trimming, while V, J and clone size come from that table. The sample lists some 140,000 clones, roughly 85% seen once, with roughly 3.4% in the top ten. CDR1 and CDR2 (germline): MNHEY, SVGAGI. After removal of 7 bases from V and 0 bases from J, the junction contained 4 bases not matched to a gene. This CDR3 has 14 residues. The rearrangement uses TRBV6-5 and TRBJ2-7, with TRBD1 matching over 9 bases. The TCR originated in a man aged 55 to 70 with acute or convalescent COVID-19. The sample consisted of peripheral blood. The CDR3 DNA reads as TGTGCCAGCAAGAGGACAGGGGCCTCCTACGAGCAGTACTTC. Protein product: CASKRTGASYEQYF.